This T cell receptor beta chain is drawn from a study of shared clonotypes between healthy human individuals. This clone was seen just once. Sequencing was performed with immunoSEQ multiplex PCR; in TCRdb, only in-frame clones are kept and a portion is missing. The sample shows 2,500,000 or so clones, less than 95% of them seen only once. Germline lookup yields CDR1 KGHSH and CDR2 LQKENI. Deletions cut 0 bases from V and 4 bases from J, with 16 bases between. This CDR3 is built from 16 residues. The clonotype comes from a man aged 18 to 29 in good health. Some clones in this sample may be carry-over from other donors' samples. This chain joins TRBV18 and TRBJ2-7; weak D call: TRBD2 (6 bases). The sample comprised naive CD4+ T cells from PBMCs. The subset was: CD45RA+ positively selected. The CDR3 region is CASSPPNTSPTYEQYF. The CDR3 nucleotides read TGTGCCAGCTCACCACCTAACACTAGCCCGACGTACGAGCAGTACTTC.